Presented here are 10 T cell receptor beta chains from one specimen sequenced in a study of blood T cell repertoires in COVID-19. Method: immunoSEQ multiplex PCR; TCRdb's copy keeps in-frame clones and lacks some. The top ten hold 3% to 3.5% of the sample, which has around 100,000 clones, around 88% seen once. Input material: peripheral blood. Receptors were obtained from a human donor in a cohort sampled during active COVID-19.

The chain combines TRBV19 with TRBJ2-3; TRBD2 matches at 13 bases. The germline gives CDR1 LNHDA, CDR2 SQIVND (reference sequence). This CDR3 is built from 23 residues. V lost 3 bases, J lost 0 bases, and 21 bases stayed unmatched. CDR3: CASSIRDRAGLAGDSYSTDTQYF. CDR3 nucleotide sequence: TGTGCCAGTAGTATTCGCGACAGGGCTGGACTAGCGGGAGACAGCTATAGCACAGATACGCAGTATTTT.

The chain recombines TRBV5-1 with TRBJ2-7; 9 bases fit TRBD1. Germline V gives CDR1 SGHRS, CDR2 YFSETQ. The CDR3 runs 16 residues. The J segment lost 4 bases and the V segment lost 6 bases, leaving 14 bases of the junction unmatched. The chain's CDR3 is CASITFPGQGSYEQYF. In DNA, the CDR3 is TGCGCCAGCATTACCTTCCCGGGACAGGGCTCATACGAGCAGTACTTC.

This clone has only one observation. The rearrangement uses TRBV18 and TRBJ1-6; 8 nucleotides align to TRBD1. Germline-derived CDR1 and CDR2 are KGHSH and LQKENI. The CDR3 length is 14 residues. V was clipped by 4 bases and J by 13 bases; unmatched bases: 9. The CDR3 loop is CASSLDRGSWPLHF. In DNA, the CDR3 is TGTGCCAGCTCACTTGACAGGGGCTCTTGGCCCCTCCACTTT.

The chain uses TRBV7-2 and TRBJ2-7; perhaps TRBD1 as D (7 bases). This CDR3 has 14 amino acids. Germline V gives CDR1 SGHTA, CDR2 FQGNSA. V was pared by 5 bases and J by 3 bases, with 14 bases between. CDR3 in amino acids: CASSQGGGGYEQYF. The CDR3 DNA is TGTGCCAGCAGCCAAGGAGGGGGCGGCTACGAGCAGTACTTC.

The chain combines TRBV11-2 with TRBJ1-3, with D tentatively TRBD1 (6 bases). V was cut by 1 base and J by 1 base, with 8 bases left in between. CDR1 SGHAT and CDR2 FQNNGV come from the germline V gene. The CDR3 runs to 15 residues. Written as DNA, the CDR3 is TGTGCCAGCAGCTTAGGACAGGATTCTGGAAACACCATATATTTT. This sequence encodes CASSLGQDSGNTIYF. The variable domain in full, completed from reference TRBV11-2 and TRBJ1-3, reads EAGVAQSPRYKIIEKRQSVAFWCNPISGHATLYWYQQILGQGPKLLIQFQNNGVVDDSQLPKDRFSAERLKGVDSTLKIQPAKLEDSAVYLCASSLGQDSGNTIYFGEGSWLTVV.

This chain joins TRBV3-1 (or the pseudogene TRBV3-2) and TRBJ2-5; 9 bases are shared with TRBD1. V was pared by 4 bases and J by 4 bases, with 10 bases of the junction left unmatched. CDR3 length equals 16 residues. Per germline, CDR1 LGHDT and CDR2 YNNKEL (reference sequence). The CDR3 DNA reads as TGTGCCAGCAGCCGCGTCAACAGGGGGCGCGGAGAGACCCAGTACTTC. Residues: CASSRVNRGRGETQYF.

V gene TRBV28 combines with J gene TRBJ1-5; TRBD1 agrees at 9 bases. Trimming at V came to 7 bases and at J to 7 bases, leaving 11 bases not matched to a gene. Per the germline V gene, CDR1 is MDHEN and CDR2 is SYDVKM. This CDR3 has 15 residues. CDR3 sequence: CASKPRNRGRQPQHF. Written as DNA, the CDR3 is TGTGCCAGCAAACCAAGGAACAGGGGGCGACAGCCCCAGCATTTT.

This sequence joins TRBV5-1 and TRBJ2-1; TRBD1 aligns across 7 bases. V was pared by 0 bases and J by 8 bases, with 5 bases of the junction left unmatched. The germline V gene encodes CDR1 SGHRS and CDR2 YFSETQ. This CDR3 has 14 residues. The CDR3 protein is CASSLGTGLDEQFF. The CDR3 DNA sequence: TGCGCCAGCAGCTTGGGGACAGGCCTCGATGAGCAGTTCTTC.

A single count supports this clone. The chain couples TRBV19 to TRBJ1-1; D is ambiguous. CDR1 and CDR2 (germline): LNHDA, SQIVND (reference sequence). V dropped 1 base and J dropped 0 bases, with 9 bases sitting between them. This CDR3 is 15 amino acids long. The CDR3: CASSIVASMNTEAFF. The CDR3 DNA reads as TGTGCCAGTAGTATAGTGGCCTCCATGAACACTGAAGCTTTCTTT. Supplemented by reference TRBV19 and TRBJ1-1, the full variable domain reads DGGITQSPKYLFRKEGQNVTLSCEQNLNHDAMYWYRQDPGQGLRLIYYSQIVNDFQKGDIAEGYSVSREKKESFPLTVTSAQKNPTAFYLCASSIVASMNTEAFFGQGTRLTVV.

The chain has TRBV5-1 and TRBJ2-2, with D possibly TRBD2 on 6 matching bases. V dropped 4 bases and J dropped 2 bases, with 12 bases sitting between them. The CDR3 runs to 15 residues. Germline-derived CDR1 and CDR2 are SGHRS and YFSETQ. This CDR3 reads CASSIRDFNTGELFF. The CDR3 DNA is TGCGCCAGCAGCATCCGGGACTTTAACACCGGGGAGCTGTTTTTT. Variable domain in full (rest from reference TRBV5-1 and TRBJ2-2): KAGVTQTPRYLIKTRGQQVTLSCSPISGHRSVSWYQQTPGQGLQFLFEYFSETQRNKGNFPGRFSGRQFSNSRSEMNVSTLELGDSALYLCASSIRDFNTGELFFGEGSRLTVL.